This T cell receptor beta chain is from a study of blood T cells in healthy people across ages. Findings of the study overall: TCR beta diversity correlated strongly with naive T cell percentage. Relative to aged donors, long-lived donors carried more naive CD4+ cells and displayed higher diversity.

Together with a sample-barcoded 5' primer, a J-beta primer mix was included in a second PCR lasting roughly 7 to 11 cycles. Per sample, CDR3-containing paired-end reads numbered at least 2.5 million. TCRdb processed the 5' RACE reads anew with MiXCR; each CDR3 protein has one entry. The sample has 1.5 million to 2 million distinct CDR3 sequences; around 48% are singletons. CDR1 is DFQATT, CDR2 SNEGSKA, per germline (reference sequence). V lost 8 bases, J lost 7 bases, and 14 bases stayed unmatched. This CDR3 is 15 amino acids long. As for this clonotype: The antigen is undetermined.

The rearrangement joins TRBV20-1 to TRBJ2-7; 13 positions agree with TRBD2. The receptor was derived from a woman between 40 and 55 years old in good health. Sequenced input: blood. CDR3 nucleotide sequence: TGCAGTCCCAATCTTGCGGGACTAGCGGGGAATGAGCAGTACTTC. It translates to CSPNLAGLAGNEQYF.